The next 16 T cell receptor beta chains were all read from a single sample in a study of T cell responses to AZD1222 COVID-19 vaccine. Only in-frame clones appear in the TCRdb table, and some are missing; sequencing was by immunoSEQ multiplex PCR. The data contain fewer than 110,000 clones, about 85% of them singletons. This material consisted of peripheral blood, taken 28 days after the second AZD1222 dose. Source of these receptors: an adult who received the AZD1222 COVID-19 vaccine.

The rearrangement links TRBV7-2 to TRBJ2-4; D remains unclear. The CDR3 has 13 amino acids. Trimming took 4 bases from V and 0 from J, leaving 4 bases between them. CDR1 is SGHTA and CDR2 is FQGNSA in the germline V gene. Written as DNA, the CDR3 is TGTGCCAGCAGCTCCGTAGCCAAAAACATTCAGTACTTC. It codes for CASSSVAKNIQYF.

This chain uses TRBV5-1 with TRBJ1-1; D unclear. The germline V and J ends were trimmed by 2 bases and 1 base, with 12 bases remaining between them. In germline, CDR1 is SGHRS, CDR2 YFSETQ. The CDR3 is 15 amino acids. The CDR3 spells CASSLGRTKNTEAFF. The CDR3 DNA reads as TGCGCCAGCAGCTTAGGACGCACAAAGAACACTGAAGCTTTCTTT.

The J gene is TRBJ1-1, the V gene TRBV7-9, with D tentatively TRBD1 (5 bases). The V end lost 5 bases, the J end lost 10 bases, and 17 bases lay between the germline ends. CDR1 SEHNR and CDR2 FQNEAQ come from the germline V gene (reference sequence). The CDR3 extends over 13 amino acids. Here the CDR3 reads CASSLTEGRGAFF. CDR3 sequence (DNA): TGTGCCAGCAGCCTAACGGAGGGGCGGGGAGCTTTCTTT.

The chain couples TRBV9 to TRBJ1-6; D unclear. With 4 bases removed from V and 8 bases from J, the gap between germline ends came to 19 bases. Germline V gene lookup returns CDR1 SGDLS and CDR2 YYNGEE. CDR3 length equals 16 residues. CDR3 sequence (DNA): TGTGCCAGCAGCCCCCATTTAGCGGGTTTGGATTCACCCCTCCACTTT. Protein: CASSPHLAGLDSPLHF.

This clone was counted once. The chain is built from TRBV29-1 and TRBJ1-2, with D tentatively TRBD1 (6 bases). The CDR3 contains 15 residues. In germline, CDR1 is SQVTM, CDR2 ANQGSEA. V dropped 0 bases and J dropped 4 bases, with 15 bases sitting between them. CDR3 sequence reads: CSVEEGYREGYGYTF. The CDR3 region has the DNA TGCAGCGTTGAAGAGGGATACAGGGAGGGCTATGGCTACACCTTC.

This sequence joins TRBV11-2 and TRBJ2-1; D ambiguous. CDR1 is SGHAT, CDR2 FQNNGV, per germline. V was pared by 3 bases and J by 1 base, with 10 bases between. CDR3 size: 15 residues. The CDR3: CASSLSGLSYNEQFF. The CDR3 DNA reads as TGTGCCAGCAGCTTGTCGGGCCTATCCTACAATGAGCAGTTCTTC.

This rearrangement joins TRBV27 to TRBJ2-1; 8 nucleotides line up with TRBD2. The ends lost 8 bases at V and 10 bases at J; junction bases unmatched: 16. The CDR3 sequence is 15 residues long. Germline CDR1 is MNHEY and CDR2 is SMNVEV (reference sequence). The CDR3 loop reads CASRGMGLVDGEQFF. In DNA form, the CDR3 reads TGTGCCAGCCGTGGTATGGGACTAGTAGATGGCGAGCAGTTCTTC.

Here the CDR3 reads CSAREGFEAFF. The CDR3 DNA reads as TGCAGTGCTCGGGAGGGCTTCGAAGCTTTCTTT. The chain uses TRBV20-1 and TRBJ1-1, with D unclear. V was trimmed by 5 bases and J by 8 bases, leaving 12 bases between them. This CDR3 has 11 residues. CDR1 DFQATT and CDR2 SNEGSKA come from the germline V gene (reference sequence).

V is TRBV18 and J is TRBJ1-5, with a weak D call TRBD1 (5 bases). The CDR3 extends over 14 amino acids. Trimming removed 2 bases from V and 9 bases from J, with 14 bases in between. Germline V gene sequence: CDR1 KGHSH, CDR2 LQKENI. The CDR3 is CASSPGGPPGPQHF. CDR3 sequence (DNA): TGTGCCAGCTCACCAGGGGGACCCCCCGGGCCCCAGCATTTT.

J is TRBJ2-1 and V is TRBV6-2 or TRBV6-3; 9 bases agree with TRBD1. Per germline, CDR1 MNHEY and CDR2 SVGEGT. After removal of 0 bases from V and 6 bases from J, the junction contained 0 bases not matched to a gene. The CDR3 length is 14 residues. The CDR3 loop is CASSYSTGGNEQFF. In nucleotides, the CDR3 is TGTGCCAGCAGTTACTCGACAGGGGGCAATGAGCAGTTCTTC.

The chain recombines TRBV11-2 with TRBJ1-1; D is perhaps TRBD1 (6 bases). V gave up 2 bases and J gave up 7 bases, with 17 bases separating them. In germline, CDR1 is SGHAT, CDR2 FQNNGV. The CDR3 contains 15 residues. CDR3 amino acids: CASSLTYGGADEAFF. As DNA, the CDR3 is TGTGCCAGCAGCTTAACCTATGGGGGGGCGGATGAAGCTTTCTTT. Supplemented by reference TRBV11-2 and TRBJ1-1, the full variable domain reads EAGVAQSPRYKIIEKRQSVAFWCNPISGHATLYWYQQILGQGPKLLIQFQNNGVVDDSQLPKDRFSAERLKGVDSTLKIQPAKLEDSAVYLCASSLTYGGADEAFFGQGTRLTVV.

Written as DNA, the CDR3 is TGTGCCAGCAGCAATAGGGACAGTCCAACTAATGAAAAACTGTTTTTT. Amino acids: CASSNRDSPTNEKLFF. This chain connects TRBV2 to TRBJ1-4, with 7 bases that match TRBD1. J lost 0 bases, V lost 6 bases, and 7 bases had no gene match. The CDR3 covers 16 residues. Germline CDR1 SNHLY, CDR2 FYNNEI. The variable domain in full, with the rest retrieved from reference TRBV2 and TRBJ1-4, is EPEVTQTPSHQVTQMGQEVILRCVPISNHLYFYWYRQILGQKVEFLVSFYNNEISEKSEIFDDQFSVERPDGSNFTLKIRSTKLEDSAMYFCASSNRDSPTNEKLFFGSGTQLSVL.

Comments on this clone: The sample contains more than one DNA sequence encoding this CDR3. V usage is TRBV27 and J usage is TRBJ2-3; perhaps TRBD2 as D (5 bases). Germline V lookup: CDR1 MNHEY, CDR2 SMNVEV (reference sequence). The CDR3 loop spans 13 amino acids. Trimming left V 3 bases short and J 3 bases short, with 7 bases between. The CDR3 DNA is TGTGCCAGCAGTTTGTGGAGGACAGATACGCAGTATTTT. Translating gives CASSLWRTDTQYF.

Here the CDR3 reads CSAGTADTQYF. Here the CDR3 DNA reads TGCAGTGCGGGGACAGCAGATACGCAGTATTTT. V is TRBV20-1 and J is TRBJ2-3, with TRBD1 matching over 7 bases. CDR1 and CDR2 from the germline V gene are DFQATT and SNEGSKA (reference sequence). J lost 4 bases, V lost 6 bases, and 1 base had no gene match. The CDR3 spans 11 residues.

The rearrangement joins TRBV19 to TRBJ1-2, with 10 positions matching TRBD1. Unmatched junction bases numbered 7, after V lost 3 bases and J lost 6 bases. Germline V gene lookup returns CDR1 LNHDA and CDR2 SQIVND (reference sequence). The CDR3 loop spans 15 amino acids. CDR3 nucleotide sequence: TGTGCCAGTAGTATCCGACAGGGGGCTGTGGATGGCTACACCTTC. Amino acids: CASSIRQGAVDGYTF.

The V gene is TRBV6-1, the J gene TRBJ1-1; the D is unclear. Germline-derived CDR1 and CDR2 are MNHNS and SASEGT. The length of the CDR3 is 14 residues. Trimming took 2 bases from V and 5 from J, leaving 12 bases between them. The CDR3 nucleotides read TGTGCCAGCAGTGAAACACCGGGCGCAACTGAAGCTTTCTTT. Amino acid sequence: CASSETPGATEAFF.